A single sample is the source of the 18 T cell receptor beta chains below, sequenced in a study of blood T cell repertoires in COVID-19. The protocol was immunoSEQ multiplex PCR, while the TCRdb copy is restricted to in-frame clones and leaves out a portion. The top ten clones hold roughly a quarter of a sample with about 69,000 clones, approximately 78% of them seen once. Sequenced: peripheral blood. The source is a human donor in a cohort sampled during active COVID-19.

There are a few counts of this clone. The genes are TRBV9 and TRBJ1-1; D is ambiguous. Trimming stripped 3 bases from V and 5 bases from J, with 20 bases between. From germline, CDR1 is SGDLS and CDR2 YYNGEE. The CDR3 covers 16 residues. CDR3 loop: CASSGPQRGGSTEAFF. CDR3 nucleotides: TGTGCCAGCAGCGGGCCCCAAAGAGGCGGTAGTACTGAAGCTTTCTTT.

CDR3 loop: CAWSVLTSGSYNEQFF. The DNA for the CDR3 is TGTGCCTGGAGTGTACTGACTAGCGGCTCCTACAATGAGCAGTTCTTC. V is TRBV30 and J is TRBJ2-1; 9 bases map to TRBD2. This CDR3 contains 16 residues. Germline-derived CDR1 and CDR2 are GTSNPN and SVGIG (reference sequence). The junction had 3 bases not matched to a gene; V was cut back by 0 bases and J by 0 bases.

V and J are TRBV5-1 and TRBJ2-3; the match to TRBD2 covers 8 bases. Per the germline V gene, CDR1 is SGHRS and CDR2 is YFSETQ. The CDR3 totals 15 residues. The trim removed 6 bases at V and 8 bases at J, leaving 14 bases unmatched. DNA for the CDR3: TGCGCCAGCACCGACGGGGAGCGGGGGATCGGTACGCAGTATTTT. Its protein product is CASTDGERGIGTQYF.

This clone has just a few counts. The V gene is TRBV6-6, the J gene TRBJ1-5; D is unresolved. Germline lookup yields CDR1 MNHNY and CDR2 SVGAGI (reference sequence). This CDR3 contains 14 residues. The ends were cut back, 1 base at V and 3 bases at J, with 7 bases in the middle. The chain's CDR3 is CASSYWQVNQPQHF. CDR3 in DNA: TGTGCCAGCAGTTACTGGCAGGTCAATCAGCCCCAGCATTTT.

The gene calls are TRBV5-4 and TRBJ1-2, with D possibly matching TRBD1 (6 bases). CDR1 and CDR2 from the germline V gene are SGHNT and YYREEE (reference sequence). The CDR3 spans 15 residues. V dropped 3 bases and J dropped 5 bases, with 17 bases sitting between them. CDR3 nucleotides: TGTGCCAGCAGCTCCTCAGGGGCCCGAGGGTATGGCTACACCTTC. Encoded protein: CASSSSGARGYGYTF.

The chain uses TRBV7-9 and TRBJ1-1, with D uncertain. V lost 2 bases and J 3 bases, leaving 7 bases between the germline ends. Germline V gene lookup returns CDR1 SEHNR and CDR2 FQNEAQ (reference sequence). The CDR3 contains 13 residues. This CDR3 is CASSLPGDTEAFF. DNA of the CDR3: TGTGCCAGCAGCTTACCCGGGGACACTGAAGCTTTCTTT.

This clone was detected only once. The V and J genes are TRBV7-9 and TRBJ1-1, with 8 bases that match TRBD1. The trim removed 3 bases at V and 11 bases at J, leaving 8 bases unmatched. The CDR3 length is 13 residues. CDR1 is SEHNR and CDR2 is FQNEAQ in the germline V gene (reference sequence). The CDR3 bases are TGTGCCAGCAGCTTCCCACAGGGGGAGATGGCTTTCTTT. It codes for CASSFPQGEMAFF.

The chain carries TRBV9 and TRBJ2-2; TRBD2 matches 8 bases. The germline CDR1 and CDR2 sequences are SGDLS and YYNGEE. This CDR3 region has 18 residues. With V trimmed by 0 bases and J by 4 bases, 11 bases remained unmatched. The CDR3 protein is CASSVGSGGTSLTGELFF. In DNA, the CDR3 is TGTGCCAGCAGCGTAGGAAGTGGTGGGACTAGTCTCACCGGGGAGCTGTTTTTT.

The rearrangement joins TRBV5-6 to TRBJ2-3; TRBD2 matches 10 bases. V lost 3 bases, J lost 2 bases, and 9 bases stayed unmatched. The CDR3 sequence is 17 residues long. Per the germline V gene, CDR1 is SGHDT and CDR2 is YYEEEE. The CDR3 sequence is CASSSLLAGGYTDTQYF. DNA for the CDR3: TGTGCCAGCAGCTCACTCTTAGCGGGGGGATACACAGATACGCAGTATTTT. The variable domain in full, with the rest retrieved from reference TRBV5-6 and TRBJ2-3, is DAGVTQSPTHLIKTRGQQVTLRCSPKSGHDTVSWYQQALGQGPQFIFQYYEEEERQRGNFPDRFSGHQFPNYSSELNVNALLLGDSALYLCASSSLLAGGYTDTQYFGPGTRLTVL.

J is TRBJ1-1 and V is TRBV7-3; D might be TRBD1 (6 bases). The CDR3 has 14 residues. Germline V gives CDR1 SGHTA, CDR2 FQGTGA. V was clipped by 5 bases and J by 5 bases, with 15 bases between them. CDR3 coding DNA: TGTGCCAGCAGCCTACAGGGTCTGGGGACTGAAGCTTTCTTT. Protein sequence: CASSLQGLGTEAFF.

The chain joins TRBV5-1 to TRBJ2-5; 8 bases match TRBD2. CDR1 is SGHRS and CDR2 is YFSETQ in the germline V gene. The CDR3 sequence is 16 residues long. Trimming cost V 3 bases and J 2 bases; bases outside gene matches: 9. CDR3 residues: CASSYAGVAGQETQYF. The CDR3 DNA follows: TGCGCCAGCAGCTACGCGGGGGTAGCGGGACAAGAGACCCAGTACTTC.

The V gene is TRBV5-1, the J gene TRBJ2-7; 10 bases line up with TRBD2. The CDR3 extends over 14 amino acids. After removal of 1 base from V and 6 bases from J, the junction contained 4 bases not matched to a gene. Germline assignment: CDR1 SGHRS and CDR2 YFSETQ. This chain's CDR3 is CASSLLASGGEQYF. The DNA for the CDR3 is TGCGCCAGCAGCTTGCTGGCTAGCGGGGGCGAGCAGTACTTC.

This clone was observed once. The DNA of the CDR3 is TGCGCCAGCAGCCCGACAGGTGGAAACACCATATATTTT. Translation gives CASSPTGGNTIYF. The genes are TRBV5-1 and TRBJ1-3; D is perhaps TRBD1 (6 bases). The CDR3 is made up of 13 amino acids. Germline lookup yields CDR1 SGHRS and CDR2 YFSETQ. V gave up 4 bases and J gave up 3 bases, with 8 bases separating them. Full variable domain (rest looked up from reference TRBV5-1 and TRBJ1-3): KAGVTQTPRYLIKTRGQQVTLSCSPISGHRSVSWYQQTPGQGLQFLFEYFSETQRNKGNFPGRFSGRQFSNSRSEMNVSTLELGDSALYLCASSPTGGNTIYFGEGSWLTVV.

The J gene is TRBJ2-1, the V gene TRBV24-1; a weak D match, TRBD2 (6 bases). Between the trimmed V and J ends, which lost 4 bases and 4 bases, there was a span of 19 bases. The CDR3 is made up of 17 amino acids. Germline CDR1 and CDR2: KGHDR and SFDVKD. CDR3 region: CATSDPGGEGTYNEQFF. In DNA, the CDR3 is TGTGCCACCAGTGACCCCGGAGGAGAGGGGACTTACAATGAGCAGTTCTTC.

The chain carries TRBV7-3 and TRBJ2-2; 10 bases are shared with TRBD2. The CDR3 consists of 15 residues. V was clipped by 4 bases and J by 4 bases; unmatched bases: 3. Germline-derived CDR1 and CDR2 are SGHTA and FQGTGA. The CDR3 DNA is TGTGCCAGCAGCTCCGGGACTAGCGTCACCGGGGAGCTGTTTTTT. This gives the protein CASSSGTSVTGELFF. The full variable domain, with the rest looked up from reference TRBV7-3 and TRBJ2-2, is GAGVSQTPSNKVTEKGKYVELRCDPISGHTALYWYRQSLGQGPEFLIYFQGTGAADDSGLPNDRFFAVRPEGSVSTLKIQRTERGDSAVYLCASSSGTSVTGELFFGEGSRLTVL.

The CDR3 region is CASRVGTTNYGYTF. As DNA, the CDR3 is TGTGCCAGCAGGGTAGGGACAACTAACTATGGCTACACCTTC. The chain carries TRBV6-6 and TRBJ1-2; D might be TRBD1 (6 bases). This CDR3 is built from 14 residues. V dropped 6 bases and J dropped 0 bases, with 11 bases sitting between them. Germline values: CDR1 MNHNY, CDR2 SVGAGI (reference sequence).

The chain combines TRBV10-1 with TRBJ2-7; 12 nucleotides align to TRBD1. The CDR3 spans 16 residues. Looked up from germline, CDR1 is WNHNN and CDR2 is SYGVQD (reference sequence). J was trimmed by 5 bases and V by 0 bases; bases with no gene match: 5. The CDR3 spells CASSESSGTGGHEQYF. The CDR3 DNA is TGCGCCAGCAGTGAGTCTTCAGGGACAGGGGGCCACGAGCAGTACTTC.

V is TRBV10-3 and J is TRBJ2-5, with 9 bases matching TRBD2. Germline-derived CDR1 and CDR2 are ENHRY and SYGVKD. J gave up 1 base and V 7 bases, and 7 bases lay outside the gene matches. This CDR3 region has 15 residues. CDR3 amino acids: CAINGLAGRQETQYF. DNA for the CDR3: TGTGCCATCAATGGGCTAGCGGGGCGCCAAGAGACCCAGTACTTC.